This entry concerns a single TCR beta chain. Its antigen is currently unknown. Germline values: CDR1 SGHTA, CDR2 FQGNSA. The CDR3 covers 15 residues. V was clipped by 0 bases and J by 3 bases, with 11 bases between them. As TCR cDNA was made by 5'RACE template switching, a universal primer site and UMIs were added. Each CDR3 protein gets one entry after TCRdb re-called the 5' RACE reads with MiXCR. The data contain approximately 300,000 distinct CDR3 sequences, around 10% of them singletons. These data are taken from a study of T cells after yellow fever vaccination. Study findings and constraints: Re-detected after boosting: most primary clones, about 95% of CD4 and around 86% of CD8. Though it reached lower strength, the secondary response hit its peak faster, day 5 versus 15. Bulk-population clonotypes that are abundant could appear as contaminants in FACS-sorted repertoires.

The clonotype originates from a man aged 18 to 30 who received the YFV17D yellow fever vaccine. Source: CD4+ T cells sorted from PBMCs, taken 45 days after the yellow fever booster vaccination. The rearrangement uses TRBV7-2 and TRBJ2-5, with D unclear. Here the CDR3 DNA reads TGTGCCAGCAGCTTAGCGGGGTCGACAAAAGAGACCCAGTACTTC. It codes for CASSLAGSTKETQYF. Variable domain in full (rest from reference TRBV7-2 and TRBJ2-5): GAGVSQSPSNKVTEKGKDVELRCDPISGHTALYWYRQSLGQGLEFLIYFQGNSAPDKSGLPSDRFSAERTGGSVSTLTIQRTQQEDSAVYLCASSLAGSTKETQYFGPGTRLLVL.